The 9 T cell receptor beta chains reported below all come from one sample, sequenced in a study of blood T cell repertoires in COVID-19. Generated by immunoSEQ multiplex PCR, the TCRdb table keeps only in-frame clones and is missing some. This table holds a few hundred thousand clones, more than 75% found once. The sequenced sample was PBMCs or T cells enriched from blood (not recorded which). The receptors were sampled from a woman younger than 30 who had recovered from COVID-19.

This rearrangement joins TRBV9 to TRBJ1-1, with TRBD1 identical over 8 bases. V was pared by 4 bases and J by 4 bases, with 18 bases of the junction left unmatched. CDR1 SGDLS and CDR2 YYNGEE come from the germline V gene. The CDR3 length is 18 residues. The CDR3 nucleotides are TGTGCCAGCAGCTCACCCAGGGGGCTAAGTGTGGGGTCCACTGAAGCTTTCTTT. Translating gives CASSSPRGLSVGSTEAFF.

The rearrangement joins TRBV28 to TRBJ2-5, with 9 bases fitting TRBD1. The CDR3 sequence is 15 residues long. V trimming: 5 bases; J trimming: 5 bases; junction bases outside the gene matches: 9. CDR1 is MDHEN and CDR2 is SYDVKM in the germline V gene. The CDR3 region has the DNA TGTGCCAGCAGTAAAACCGGGACAGGGTTCGAGACCCAGTACTTC. Protein: CASSKTGTGFETQYF.

The chain links TRBV28 to TRBJ1-1; 7 bases match TRBD1. The germline CDR1 and CDR2 sequences are MDHEN and SYDVKM. J gave up 5 bases and V 4 bases, and 4 bases lay outside the gene matches. CDR3 length equals 13 residues. The CDR3 coding sequence is TGTGCCAGCAGTTGGGACAGAAGAACTGAAGCTTTCTTT. Its translation is CASSWDRRTEAFF.

The J gene is TRBJ1-5, the V gene TRBV3-1 (or the pseudogene TRBV3-2); 7 positions agree with TRBD1. The CDR3 contains 18 residues. The junction had 10 bases not matched to a gene; V was cut back by 0 bases and J by 2 bases. Per germline, CDR1 LGHDT and CDR2 YNNKEL (reference sequence). The CDR3: CASSQDNERGLGNQPQHF. For the CDR3, the DNA is TGTGCCAGCAGCCAAGATAATGAAAGGGGGCTAGGCAATCAGCCCCAGCATTTT.

CDR3 loop: CASSPYRDSGNTIYF. CDR3 DNA sequence: TGTGCCAGCAGCCCCTACAGGGACTCTGGAAACACCATATATTTT. The chain combines TRBV7-3 with TRBJ1-3, with a possible D match to TRBD1 (6 bases). Between the trimmed V and J ends, which lost 5 bases and 0 bases, there was a span of 11 bases. The CDR3 is 15 amino acids. Germline V gene lookup returns CDR1 SGHTA and CDR2 FQGTGA. Variable domain in full (rest from reference TRBV7-3 and TRBJ1-3): GAGVSQTPSNKVTEKGKYVELRCDPISGHTALYWYRQSLGQGPEFLIYFQGTGAADDSGLPNDRFFAVRPEGSVSTLKIQRTERGDSAVYLCASSPYRDSGNTIYFGEGSWLTVV.

V is TRBV15 and J is TRBJ2-7; perhaps TRBD2 as D (7 bases). Trimming took 5 bases from V and 4 from J, leaving 15 bases between them. This CDR3 contains 14 residues. Germline CDR1 and CDR2: LNHNV and YYDKDF (reference sequence). This CDR3 is CATSLAAGAYEQYF. DNA of the CDR3: TGTGCCACCAGCCTTGCGGCGGGGGCTTACGAGCAGTACTTC. The variable domain in full, with the rest retrieved from reference TRBV15 and TRBJ2-7, is DAMVIQNPRYQVTQFGKPVTLSCSQTLNHNVMYWYQQKSSQAPKLLFHYYDKDFNNEADTPDNFQSRRPNTSFCFLDIRSPGLGDTAMYLCATSLAAGAYEQYFGPGTRLTVT.

V gene TRBV6-2 or TRBV6-3 combines with J gene TRBJ1-1; D is unresolved. This CDR3 is built from 13 residues. Germline CDR1 MNHEY, CDR2 SVGEGT. The V gene lost 6 bases and the J gene lost 3 bases, with 11 bases spanning the gap. CDR3 region: CASSHGPDTEAFF. The DNA of the CDR3 is TGTGCCAGCAGCCATGGGCCGGACACTGAAGCTTTCTTT.

This chain links TRBV11-2 with TRBJ2-7; tentative D call: TRBD1 (5 bases). Trimming left V 3 bases short and J 4 bases short, with 10 bases between. This CDR3 has 13 residues. Looked up from germline, CDR1 is SGHAT and CDR2 is FQNNGV. The CDR3 DNA is TGTGCCAGCAGCTTTGGGGCAATATACGAGCAGTACTTC. It codes for CASSFGAIYEQYF.

V is TRBV7-9 and J is TRBJ2-7; D remains ambiguous. Germline-derived CDR1 and CDR2 are SEHNR and FQNEAQ (reference sequence). CDR3 length: 13 residues. V shed 1 base and J shed 4 bases, with 8 bases lying between them. The CDR3 DNA reads as TGTGCCAGCAGCTTAGGACACTCTTACGAGCAGTACTTC. It specifies CASSLGHSYEQYF.